This TCR beta chain was obtained from a study of shared clonotypes between healthy human individuals. There are 16 residues in the CDR3. From germline, CDR1 is MNHEY and CDR2 SVGAGI. After removal of 4 bases from V and 6 bases from J, the junction contained 8 bases not matched to a gene. Clones were sequenced by immunoSEQ multiplex PCR, and TCRdb holds only the in-frame ones, with some missing. This table has over 700,000 clones, roughly 72% appearing once. The origin of this receptor is a woman younger than 45 in good health. Source material: memory CD4+ T cells sorted from blood. Subset given: CD45RA-negative fraction. The rearrangement uses TRBV6-5 and TRBJ2-7; TRBD2 matches at 14 bases. The CDR3 DNA follows: TGTGCCAGCAGTTCCTCCTGGGGACTAGCGGGAGTCGAGCAGTACTTC. Protein: CASSSSWGLAGVEQYF.